This T cell receptor (beta chain) was sequenced in a study of post-analysis software for immune sequencing data. About the research overall: Recorded subtypes: relapsing-remitting, secondary progressive, progressive-relapsing; some patients unannotated.

There are 12 residues in the CDR3. Germline assignment: CDR1 ENHRY and CDR2 SYGVKD. Trimming stripped 4 bases from V and 5 bases from J, with 7 bases between. Findings and caveats of the study: Relative to controls, patients with multiple sclerosis showed significantly lower normalized Chao1 diversity. Same-batch samples co-clustered strongly by F measure. TRBV5-6, TRBV5-1 and TRBV20-1 belonged to a set of roughly 5 TRBV segments that were more frequent in patients than controls.

This clonotype was detected a few times. The target antigen is unknown. Unique-molecular-identifier-tagged TCR beta cDNA libraries were used. Researchers reported 400,000 to 550,000 cDNA molecules coming from roughly 0.93 to 9.6 million T cells. TCRdb used MiXCR to reprocess the PCR reads, holding one entry per CDR3 protein. The table includes over 700,000 distinct CDR3 sequences, 30% detected once. V usage is TRBV10-3 and J usage is TRBJ2-3; D unresolved. The origin of this receptor is a girl aged 10-17 years with multiple sclerosis. Sequencing was done on a sample of blood. CDR3 DNA: TGTGCCATCAGTGTAGCCGGAGATACGCAGTATTTT. It codes for CAISVAGDTQYF.